This T cell receptor beta chain was profiled in a study of chemoradiotherapy in HPV16-positive cancers. Study-level background: Candidate HPV-specific clones and shared TCR motifs came from two HPV16-positive patients. Study-level results: Better recurrence-free survival went with HPV-responsive T-cell expansion in HPV16-positive patients.

Samples were taken several times over chemoradiotherapy. The CDR3 is 16 amino acids. The V gene lost 8 bases and the J gene lost 0 bases, with 14 bases spanning the gap. Germline CDR1 is ENHRY and CDR2 is SYGVKD. Data came from immunoSEQ multiplex PCR; TCRdb stores just in-frame clones and leaves some out. The sample yields some 11,000 clones, over 75% seen once. Notes on this clone: As yet, its antigen is unknown.

This receptor was taken from a human donor with HPV-associated anogenital cancer. The chain is built from TRBV10-3 and TRBJ2-6; D is possibly TRBD1 or TRBD2 (6 bases each). This specimen was collected from a patient who underwent chemoradiotherapy. As DNA, the CDR3 is TGTGCCATCCCCACGGGGGCCAGCTCTGGGGCCAACGTCCTGACTTTC. As protein: CAIPTGASSGANVLTF.